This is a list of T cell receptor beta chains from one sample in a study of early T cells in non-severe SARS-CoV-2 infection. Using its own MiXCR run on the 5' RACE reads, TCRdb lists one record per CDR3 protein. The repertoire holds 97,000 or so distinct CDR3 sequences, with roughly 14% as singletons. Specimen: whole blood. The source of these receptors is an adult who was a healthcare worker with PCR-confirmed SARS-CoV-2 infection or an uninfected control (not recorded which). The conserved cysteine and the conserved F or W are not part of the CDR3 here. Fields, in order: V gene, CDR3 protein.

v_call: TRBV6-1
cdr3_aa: ASNSGQGPDTQY

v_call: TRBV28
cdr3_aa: ASSSPGRDLEYEQY

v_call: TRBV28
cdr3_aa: ASSPNGLEHSNQPQH

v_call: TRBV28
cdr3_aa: ASRRTTEQY

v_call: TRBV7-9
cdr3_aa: ASSLDGSGATS

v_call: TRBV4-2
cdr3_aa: ASSQAASNTEAF

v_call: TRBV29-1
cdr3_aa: SVGTGLRAF

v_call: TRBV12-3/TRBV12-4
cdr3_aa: ARDKITGHHGYT

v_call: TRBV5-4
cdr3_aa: ASSLVGADTQY

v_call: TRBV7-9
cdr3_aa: ASSLHQANYGYT

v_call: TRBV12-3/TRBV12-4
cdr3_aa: ASVGYNEQF

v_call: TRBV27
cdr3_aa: ASSPTGYSNQPQH

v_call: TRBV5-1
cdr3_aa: ASSSTGAPNTEAF

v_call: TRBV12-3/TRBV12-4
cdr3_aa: ASSPGTGSFFTEAF

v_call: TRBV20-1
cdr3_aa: SARSQAEAF

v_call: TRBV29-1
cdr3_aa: SVEGPGRETQY

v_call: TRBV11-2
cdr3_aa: ASSLDMTEETQY

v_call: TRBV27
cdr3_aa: ASSLGLGYEQY

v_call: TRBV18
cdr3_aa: ASSQGSQPQH

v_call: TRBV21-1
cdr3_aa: ASSKAREAYGYT

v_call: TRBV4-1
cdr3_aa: ASSGTSGDYNQPQH

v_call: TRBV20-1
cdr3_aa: SATAGRRMAPLH

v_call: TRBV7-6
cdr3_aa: ASSLGQGGNTIY

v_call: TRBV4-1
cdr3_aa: ASSQHNQPQH

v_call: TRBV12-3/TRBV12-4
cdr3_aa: ASRKQGIPEAF

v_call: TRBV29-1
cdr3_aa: SVEEPHGGKPYEQY

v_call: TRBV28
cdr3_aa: ASRVARGYT

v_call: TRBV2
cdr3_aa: ASSTNRNYGYT

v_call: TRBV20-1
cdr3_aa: SADDRKSGNTIY

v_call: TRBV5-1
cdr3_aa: ASSLGVRPKDNEQF

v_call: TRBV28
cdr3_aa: ASSFQGGTVNGYT

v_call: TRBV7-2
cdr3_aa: ASSPDYAGQY

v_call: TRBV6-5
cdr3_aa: ASSGAARRVNEKLF

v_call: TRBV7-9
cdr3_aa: ASSKTRDGGPYGYT

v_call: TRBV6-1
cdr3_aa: ASIVDNSLYGNQPQH

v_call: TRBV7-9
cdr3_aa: ASSLGKGISNYGYT

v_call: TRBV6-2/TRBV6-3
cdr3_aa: ASSPTPLAYTGELF

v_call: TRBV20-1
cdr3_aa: SAVRRRETQY

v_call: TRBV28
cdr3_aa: ASSSPAGTGGSAGELF

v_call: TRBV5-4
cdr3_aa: ASSSGGGGPNTEAF

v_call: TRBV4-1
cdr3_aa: ASSPRTLRDREVEQF

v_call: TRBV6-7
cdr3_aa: ASSSGPGDTQY

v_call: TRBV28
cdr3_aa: ASTQGLTQETQY

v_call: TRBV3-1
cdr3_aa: ASSSQGSGPQH

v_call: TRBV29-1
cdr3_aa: SVFGVYPSYNEQF

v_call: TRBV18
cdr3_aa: ASSDQETQY

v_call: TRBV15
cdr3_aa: ATSLTWHTEAF

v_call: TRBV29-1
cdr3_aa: SVDDRTANVLT

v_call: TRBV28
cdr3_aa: ASSPTVLAGAGTQY

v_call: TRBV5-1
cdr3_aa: ASRGDTMNTEAF